This T cell receptor (beta chain) was found in a study of T cells in tuberculosis. Study-level findings and limits: Selection depended on which cryopreserved specimens were available. Active tuberculosis patients had shorter CDR3-alpha; the beta difference was nonsignificant. Active tuberculosis alpha repertoires lay closer to GMM-specific TCRs than controls'.

Positive smear microscopy and/or M. tuberculosis culture confirmed active disease. Of note for this clone: Its specificity is unknown.

This CDR3 has 15 residues. V lost 2 bases to trimming and J lost 2 bases; unmatched junction nucleotides: 3. CDR1 SGHNT and CDR2 YYREEE come from the germline V gene (reference sequence). TCRdb's copy holds only in-frame clones and misses some; the assay was immunoSEQ multiplex PCR. In the table there are 9,500 to 13,000 clones, just under 95% of which are singletons. Source material: PBMCs. The receptor was derived from an adult with tuberculosis. The gene calls are TRBV5-4 and TRBJ2-7; 11 bases map to TRBD1. CDR3 loop: CASSLGQGATYEQYF. CDR3 bases: TGTGCCAGCAGCTTAGGACAGGGGGCCACCTACGAGCAGTACTTC. The whole variable domain, filled in from reference TRBV5-4 and TRBJ2-7, reads ETGVTQSPTHLIKTRGQQVTLRCSSQSGHNTVSWYQQALGQGPQFIFQYYREEENGRGNFPPRFSGLQFPNYSSELNVNALELDDSALYLCASSLGQGATYEQYFGPGTRLTVT.